Reported below is one TCR beta chain. These data originate in a study of Ad26.COV2.S vaccination and SARS-CoV-2 variants. Turning to the study itself: Enrollment placed the donor in the COV1001 Ad26.COV2.S trial arm.

TCRdb's copy holds only in-frame clones and misses some; the assay was immunoSEQ multiplex PCR. The sample lists 350,000 to 400,000 clones, about 85% occurring once. Treatment reported: about 20 received Ad26.COV2.S at low or high dose, single or two shots; 5 received placebo; per-sample allocation not given. Sampling happened 63 days after the first vaccine or placebo injection. The administered vaccine (an Ad26 vector) expressed Wuhan-strain SARS-CoV-2 spike. Germline V lookup: CDR1 MGHRA, CDR2 YSYEKL. This CDR3 spans 17 amino acids. The V end was cut by 4 bases, the J end by 9 bases, with 25 bases between.

The chain employs TRBV4-1 and TRBJ2-1; D is perhaps TRBD2 (6 bases). This clonotype was sampled from a person aged 18 to 65 who received the Ad26.COV2.S COVID-19 vaccine or a placebo. The material sequenced was peripheral blood, taken in a trial of Ad26.COV2.S vaccine versus placebo. The CDR3 DNA reads as TGCGCCAGCAGCCGAGGAACCGGGAGCAATCTGGTTGCTGAGCAGTTCTTC. Protein: CASSRGTGSNLVAEQFF.